The T cell receptor (beta chain) under discussion was sequenced for a study of cytomegalovirus exposure and HLA in healthy donors. This clone was recorded only once. Its target is not known. Study-wide results and limits: Later findings reportedly placed an Asian-associated ancestry cluster below the approximately 650-donor mean for N-insertions. In a later analysis, HLA-associated TCR beta chains were more clonally expanded than equally common others.

Nominal health characterized the donors when sampled, though unrecorded immune exposures were likely. CDR3 size: 16 residues. Germline V gives CDR1 SGHAT, CDR2 FQNNGV. The germline V and J ends were trimmed by 3 bases and 0 bases, with 9 bases remaining between them. The primer mix had 60 Vbeta and 13 Jbeta primers. Using immunoSEQ multiplex PCR, the repertoire was profiled, and TCRdb retains in-frame clones only, with some absent. The sample has just over 150,000 clones, about 88% seen once. This TCR came from a young man in good health and CMV-seropositive. The sequenced material came from PBMCs. V and J are TRBV11-2 and TRBJ2-6, with TRBD2 as a possible D gene (6 bases). As DNA, the CDR3 is TGTGCCAGCAGCTTTACCGGGGGCTCTGGGGCCAACGTCCTGACTTTC. This codes for CASSFTGGSGANVLTF.